Sequencing of this T cell receptor beta chain was carried out in a study of cytomegalovirus exposure and HLA in healthy donors (dated by TCRdb to 2016 to 2017). General notes on the study: An earlier analysis of a few hundred of the donors reported approximately 300 Gb of sequence data and 95 million to 120 million unique TCR beta sequences obtained from approximately 180 million T cells. Typing coverage differed by locus: A, B, C, DRB1 and DQB1 were typed in roughly 620-630 donors, DQA1 in roughly 500, DPA1 in some 570, and DPB1 in approximately 450. The aim of the study was to test whether cataloging public T cell receptors could identify signatures of past pathogen exposure. Roughly 5 DR-DQ haplotypes were treated as single units for association and clustering because of strong linkage in the cohort. To study patterns of TCR occurrence, a later analysis re-analyzed previously published TCR beta repertoires from under 750 donors and added high-resolution HLA genotyping. An earlier analysis of 587 of the donors used high-throughput TCR beta sequencing to judge whether each TCR beta V gene segment behaved as functional or pseudogenic. Rather than using new phenotypic data, the later analysis identified candidate immune exposures from TCR beta sequences and from how often those sequences occurred across donors. Roughly 300 gigabases of sequencing data and around 88 million unique TCR sequences made up an early release that covered approximately 650 HLA-typed donors. Alongside the repertoire data, information on donor age, sex, ethnicity and CMV serostatus was compiled. All discovery cohort repertoires had been generated on a single sequencing platform. Among 398 genotyped donors of the cohort, an average of about 220,000 unique TCR beta nucleotide sequences was sequenced per donor, of which about 19% were non-productive. HLA typing included class I and class II loci at four-digit resolution. To predict cytomegalovirus infection status, the study combined high-throughput TCR immunosequencing, statistical association of individual TCRs with disease status, and machine learning. The study profiled the T cell repertoires of approximately 700 subjects by immunosequencing and related them to cytomegalovirus serostatus. A separate validation cohort of over 95 different subjects was used in addition to the roughly 670-subject first cohort. Genome-wide SNP genotypes for about 55% of the roughly 670 donors were used in a later genetic analysis, which treated that subset as a discovery cohort. Among the roughly 400 genotyped donors, around 81% belonged to the genetic ancestry cluster associated with self-reported Caucasian donors.

Libraries were prepared through the immunoSEQ multiplex PCR assay. A mixture of 60 forward primers for TCR Vbeta segments and 13 reverse primers for TCR Jbeta segments was used in the multiplex PCR. The CDR3 region of rearranged TCR beta genes was amplified from genomic DNA with a multiplex PCR assay. The Illumina HiSeq System was used to sequence the amplified TCR beta libraries as 87-base-pair reads. Per the authors' processing: Across the 670 or so repertoires, a later analysis counted approximately 83 million unique TCR beta chains, some 11 million of which were shared by at least two donors. A nearest-neighbor algorithm error-corrected the raw reads and collapsed the reads into unique sequences, merging closely related sequences to remove PCR and sequencing errors. V, D and J gene segments were assigned by aligning CDR3 sequences to IMGT reference sequences. Each retained sequence needed at least a six-nucleotide match to both a V gene segment and a J gene segment. A rearrangement counted as productive if the CDR3 had no stop codons and remained in frame with V and J, and every other rearrangement counted as non-productive. Following IMGT convention, CDR3 was defined as the stretch from the second conserved V-encoded cysteine to the conserved J-encoded phenylalanine. Sequences without an unambiguous match to a single V gene segment were excluded from the earlier analysis of 450 to 750 of the donors. An earlier analysis of fewer than 750 of the donors classified V segments as functional when productive rearrangements were above 56.7% and as segregating when the standard deviation between donors was above 5%. A statistical classification framework was built for diagnosing cytomegalovirus status from the catalog of TCR beta chain sequences. A later analysis assigned V and J genes by comparing TCR nucleotide sequences with IMGT/GENE-DB human TR gene sequences. The TCRdist pipeline was used in a later analysis to assign CDR3 sequences and most-parsimonious VDJ recombination scenarios. In a later analysis, every TCR beta chain was defined by the combination of its CDR3 amino acid sequence and its V-gene family, and reads without a unique V-gene family were dropped. A later analysis removed nearly 600 highly shared, low-generation-probability nucleotide sequences to deal with suspected cross-contamination and a sequencing artifact. For each public chain, a later analysis derived a clonal expansion index from normalized ranks of inferred template counts within each repertoire. In a later analysis, generation probabilities were computed with a VDJ recombination model fitted to out-of-frame rearrangements, and the resulting probabilities were checked against IGoR. In a later analysis, TCR-TCR, TCR-HLA and TCR-CMV co-occurrence was scored with hypergeometric tests, and a repertoire-size bias correction was applied to TCR pairs. To estimate false discovery rates, a later analysis permuted the HLA or CMV assignments 20 times. In a later analysis, co-occurring TCRs were grouped using DBSCAN, with TCRdist sequence similarity added in when clustering inside HLA-allele-positive subsets. Repertoires with fewer than 30,000 or more than 120,000 public chains, plus five repertoires with anomalous nucleotide sharing, were excluded from co-occurrence clustering. Entries here come from immuneACCESS through TCRdb and include only in-frame sequences with V and J called. Some clones fail to appear in such tables; in the studies checked, an unresolved V gene covers under half of the shortfall, and the cause of the remainder is unknown. V, J and clone size derive from that table, while D and trimming were established from the DNA sequence. The sample table lists 170,000 or so clones, around 80% of them with a count of one. The ten largest account for around 6.5% of the sample.

The cohort comprised approximately 700 healthy bone marrow donors. At the time of sampling, every cohort member was nominally healthy, though immune exposures that went unrecorded were likely present. The donor tested CMV seropositive, placing the donor among the 289 seropositive members of the cohort. A peripheral blood sample was collected from each donor, and TCR beta sequencing was performed on peripheral blood mononuclear cells. The Qiagen DNeasy Blood Extraction Kit was used to extract genomic DNA from the blood cell samples. The CDR3 contains 13 residues, cysteine and phenylalanine counted. Of all the DNA, just the CDR3 is kept, 39 bases in frame from base 1. Relative to germline, V is missing 7 bases and J is missing 4 bases, with 6 bases of the junction outside any gene match. From the germline V gene, CDR1 is SQVTM and CDR2 is ANQGSEA. Turning to this clone: Its target antigen remains unknown. It has no much larger one-base neighbor in the sample; base qualities were not kept.

Results the study describes overall, beyond this receptor: For the cohort, immune exposure information was limited to CMV serostatus. Compared with equally common non-associated chains, HLA-associated TCR beta chains in a later analysis were more clonally expanded and had lower generation probabilities. The classifier was reported to diagnose cytomegalovirus status with high specificity and sensitivity in both the original and validation cohorts. A later analysis associated about 16,000 TCR beta sequences with specific HLA alleles at a false discovery rate of 0.05. Correlated functional status among segregating V segments might be attributable to linkage disequilibrium, but an unknown experimental factor could not be ruled out. Some 15 rarely observed V segments, including chromosome 9 orphons, were excluded from the earlier analysis of about 500 of the donors because counts were too low. Sequencing depth was assumed to be roughly uniform across donors in the presence/absence analyses, though that assumption may not hold. Broadly in line with IMGT annotations, most TCR beta V segments showed up in productive rearrangements about 87% or about 30% of the time in an earlier analysis of a few hundred of the donors. When HLA alleles, especially DR and DQ, strongly co-occurred, attributing TCR associations to individual alleles was difficult. A further reported finding was that TCR beta sequences accurately predicted the HLA-A and HLA-B alleles for most subjects in the first cohort. In this cohort, only TCR beta chains were sequenced, and detectable features were limited by the absence of alpha or paired-chain data. Three of the identified cytomegalovirus-associated TCR beta chains were confirmed in vitro to be specific for cytomegalovirus antigens. A group of highly shared sequence variants was considered likely to be a technical artifact of the sequencing pipeline. An association between a missense DCLRE1C variant and V-gene and J-gene trimming of TCR beta chains was found in a later genetic analysis and replicated in an independent cohort. HLA typing was unavailable for some donors at each locus, so association tests used only the typed subset. Because the 87-base-pair reads could not distinguish some IMGT-functional V segments, including TRBV6-2 and TRBV6-3, those segments were excluded. According to a later genetic analysis, donors in an Asian-associated ancestry cluster had fewer N-insertions in productive TCRs than the approximately 630-donor mean. In the study, around 160 TCR beta chains were listed as associated with cytomegalovirus. A later analysis reported that several top co-occurrence clusters appeared linked to parvovirus B19, influenza, CMV and Epstein-Barr virus. In a later analysis, the rate of TCR association differed among HLA loci, with DRB1 alleles having the most associated TCRs and HLA-C alleles having the fewest. Most TCR sequences were observed very rarely across donors, whereas some public TCRs were present in many individuals. Most CMV-associated TCR beta chains appeared to be HLA-restricted in a later analysis, and the HLA associations seemed to be driven largely by CMV exposure. The authors suggested that the approach could potentially be generalized to other disease states and immunological phenotypes.

The TCR was taken from a male donor in good health and CMV-seropositive. Sequenced material: PBMCs. This chain joins TRBV29-1 to TRBJ2-5; TRBD2 agrees with 10 junctional bases. CDR3 reads: CSGSGTSVETQYF. The nucleotides are TGCAGCGGGTCCGGGACTAGCGTAGAGACCCAGTACTTC.